This TCR beta chain was observed in a study of T cell responses to AZD1222 COVID-19 vaccine. Regarding this clone: No antigen is known for it.

Whole-study findings and limits: Every sample of the repertoires postdated the peak T cell response. Spike regions recognized by vaccine-associated CD4 TCRs spanned the protein, led by 160-218 and 743-854.

Profiled with immunoSEQ multiplex PCR; TCRdb holds only in-frame clones, not every one. The sample gives roughly 120,000 clones, almost 95% of which show up once; around 1.5% is in the top ten. The ends were cut back, 10 bases at V and 2 bases at J, with 21 bases in the middle. The germline V gene has CDR1 MDHEN and CDR2 SYDVKM. The CDR3 consists of 15 residues. This chain uses TRBV28 with TRBJ2-7; either TRBD1 or TRBD2 may supply D (5 bases each). The clonotype originates from an adult who received the AZD1222 COVID-19 vaccine. The starting material was peripheral blood, obtained 28 days after the second AZD1222 dose. CDR3 nucleotide sequence: TGTGCCACGCAGGGCCCGGGGCCGAAAGCCTACGAGCAGTACTTC. This translates into CATQGPGPKAYEQYF.